This T cell receptor (beta chain) was profiled in a study of PD-L1 blockade in urothelial cancer. As for the study in general: Blood was analyzed 3 weeks (second dose) and 6 weeks after treatment start.

The length of the CDR3 is 13 residues. Deletions cut 3 bases from V and 4 bases from J, with 9 bases between. Germline V lookup: CDR1 KGHSH, CDR2 LQKENI. Clones were read by immunoSEQ multiplex PCR, and TCRdb kept only the in-frame ones, dropping some. This sample has under 55,000 clones, with under 90% found just once. Noted time point: pretreatment peripheral blood. Patients each gave 1 to 8 samples, pretreatment and on-treatment. The rearrangement links TRBV18 to TRBJ1-1; D not resolved. Source: PBMCs, taken around atezolizumab (anti-PD-L1) treatment. The TCR originated in a man between 65 and 80 years old with urothelial cancer. This CDR3 is CASSPSRSTEAFF. CDR3 DNA sequence: TGTGCCAGCTCACCGAGTCGGAGCACTGAAGCTTTCTTT.